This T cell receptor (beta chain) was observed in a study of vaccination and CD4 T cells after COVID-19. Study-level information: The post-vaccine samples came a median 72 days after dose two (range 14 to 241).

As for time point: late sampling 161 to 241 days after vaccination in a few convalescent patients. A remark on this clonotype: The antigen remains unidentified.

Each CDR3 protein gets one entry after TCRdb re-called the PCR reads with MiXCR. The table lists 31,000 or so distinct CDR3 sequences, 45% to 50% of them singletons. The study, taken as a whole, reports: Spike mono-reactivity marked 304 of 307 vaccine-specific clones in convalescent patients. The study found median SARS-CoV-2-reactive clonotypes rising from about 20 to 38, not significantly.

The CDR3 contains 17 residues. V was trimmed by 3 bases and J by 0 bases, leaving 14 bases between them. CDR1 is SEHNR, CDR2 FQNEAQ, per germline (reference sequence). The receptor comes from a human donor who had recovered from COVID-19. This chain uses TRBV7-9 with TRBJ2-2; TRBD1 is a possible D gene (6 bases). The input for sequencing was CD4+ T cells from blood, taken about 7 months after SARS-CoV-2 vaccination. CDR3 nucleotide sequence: TGTGCCAGCAGCTTGGGCAGGGGCCATCCGAACACCGGGGAGCTGTTTTTT. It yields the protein CASSLGRGHPNTGELFF.